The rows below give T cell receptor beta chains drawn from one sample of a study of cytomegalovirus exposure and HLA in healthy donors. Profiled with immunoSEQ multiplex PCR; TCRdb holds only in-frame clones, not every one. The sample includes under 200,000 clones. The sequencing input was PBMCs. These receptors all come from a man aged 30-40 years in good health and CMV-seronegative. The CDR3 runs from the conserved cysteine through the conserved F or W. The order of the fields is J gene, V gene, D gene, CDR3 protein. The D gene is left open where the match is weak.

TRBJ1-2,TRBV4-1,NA,CASSQPIFLDRDGYTF
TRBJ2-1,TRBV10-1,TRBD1,CASSSLGQGANNEQFF
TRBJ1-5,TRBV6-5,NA,CASSYLQGQGPQHF
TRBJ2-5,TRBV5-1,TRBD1,CASGTGTGKETQYF
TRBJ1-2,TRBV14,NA,CASSPGSREANYGYTF
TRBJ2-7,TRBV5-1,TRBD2,CASSLRLSGTYEQYF
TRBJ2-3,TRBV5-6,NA,CASSLAQKPSQYF
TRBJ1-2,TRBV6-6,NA,CASSYRDIPNYGYTF
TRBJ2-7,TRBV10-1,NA,CASRVSYEQYF
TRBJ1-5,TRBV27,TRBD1,CASSLTGVNQPQHF
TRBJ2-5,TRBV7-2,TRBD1,CATRGGAILRETQYF
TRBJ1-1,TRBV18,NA,CASSSDMNTEAFF
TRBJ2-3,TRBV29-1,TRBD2,CSVIKGTSGRSDTQYF
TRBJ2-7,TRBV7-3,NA,CASSPEPGVDEQYF
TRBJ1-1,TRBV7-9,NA,CASSYPQEGLYEAFF
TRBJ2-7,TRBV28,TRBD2,CASSSGLAGAYEQYF
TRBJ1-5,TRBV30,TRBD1,CAWSTQGDQPQHF
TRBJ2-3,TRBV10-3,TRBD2,CAIGTSGSTDTQYF
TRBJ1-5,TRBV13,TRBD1,CASSRQGWNQPQHF
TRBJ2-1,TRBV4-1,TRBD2,CASSPNGGLAAYNEQFF
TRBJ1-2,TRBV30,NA,CAWSVSPGLYGYTF
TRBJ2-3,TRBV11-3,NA,CASSLSGLASDTQYF
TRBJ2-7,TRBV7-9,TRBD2,CASSYGLVNEQYF
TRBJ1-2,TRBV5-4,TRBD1,CASSSGQGGTTNYGYTF
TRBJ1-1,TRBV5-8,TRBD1,CASSLDPDRGGTEAFF
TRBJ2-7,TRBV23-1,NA,CASSPPTEYRGYEQYF
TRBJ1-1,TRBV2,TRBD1,CASSTTGGARTEAFF
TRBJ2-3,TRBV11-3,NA,CASSLGLMGALVDTQYF
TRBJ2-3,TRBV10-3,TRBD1,CAISETPGGGTDTQYF
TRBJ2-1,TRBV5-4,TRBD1,CASSERQGGEQFF
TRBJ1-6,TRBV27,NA,CASSPDRRKLYYNSPLHF
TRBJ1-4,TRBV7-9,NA,CASSPGLLNEKLFF
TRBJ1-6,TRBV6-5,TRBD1,CASSYFTGQGNSPLHF
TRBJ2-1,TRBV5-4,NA,CASSFGGSYNEQFF
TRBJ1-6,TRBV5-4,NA,CASSIETATNSPLHF
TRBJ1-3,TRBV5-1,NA,CASSLDRHHRSFSGNTIYF
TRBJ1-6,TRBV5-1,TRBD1,CASRGPGTGGSPLHF